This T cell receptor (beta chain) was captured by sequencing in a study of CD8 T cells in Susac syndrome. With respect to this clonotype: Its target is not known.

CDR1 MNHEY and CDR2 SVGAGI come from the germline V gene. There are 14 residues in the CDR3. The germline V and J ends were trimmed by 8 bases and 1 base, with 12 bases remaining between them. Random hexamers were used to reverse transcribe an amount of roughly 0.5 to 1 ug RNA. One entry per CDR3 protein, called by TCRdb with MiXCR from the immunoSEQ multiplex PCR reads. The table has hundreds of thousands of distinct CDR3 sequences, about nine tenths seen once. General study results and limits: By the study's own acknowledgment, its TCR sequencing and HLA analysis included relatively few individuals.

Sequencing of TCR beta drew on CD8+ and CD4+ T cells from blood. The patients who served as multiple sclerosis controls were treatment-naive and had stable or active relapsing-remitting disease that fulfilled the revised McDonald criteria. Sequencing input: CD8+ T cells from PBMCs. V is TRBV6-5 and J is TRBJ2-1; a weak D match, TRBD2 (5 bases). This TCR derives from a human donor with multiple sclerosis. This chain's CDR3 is CASSVGLSYNEQFF. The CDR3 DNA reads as TGTGCCAGCTCCGTTGGACTGTCCTACAATGAGCAGTTCTTC.